This T cell receptor (beta chain) is drawn from a study of cytomegalovirus exposure and HLA in healthy donors. CDR1 and CDR2 (germline): SEHNR, FQNEAQ (reference sequence). The CDR3 is 16 amino acids. V was clipped by 5 bases and J by 2 bases; unmatched bases: 9. Study-wide findings and caveats: Later analysis revealed greater clonal expansion in HLA-associated TCR beta chains than in equally common others. It was 164 TCR beta chains that were listed as cytomegalovirus-associated.

The PCR was carried out with 60 Vbeta primers and 13 Jbeta primers. Here immunoSEQ multiplex PCR was the method, and the copy in TCRdb shows in-frame clones only, minus some. The sample contains about 110,000 clones, 76% of which appear only once. For this clone: Its cognate antigen is unknown.

This chain connects TRBV7-9 to TRBJ2-3; TRBD1 agrees at 8 bases. The specimen sequenced was PBMCs. This TCR was sampled from a woman in her forties or fifties in good health and CMV-seropositive. CDR3 nucleotide sequence: TGTGCCAGCAGCGCCCTGACAGGGGCTATCACAGATACGCAGTATTTT. Amino acid sequence: CASSALTGAITDTQYF.